This TCR beta chain appears in the sequencing data of a study of shared T cell receptors in the human thymus (dated by TCRdb to about 2021). Regarding the research as a whole: The study examined how self-reactive, shared T-cell receptor alpha chains are generated in the human thymus.

Libraries were built with the immunoSEQ multiplex PCR assay. The table was pulled from immuneACCESS by TCRdb, which kept in-frame rearrangements only. Such tables lose some clones; where checked, under half of the loss comes from unresolved V genes, and the rest has no known cause. Here the sample has some 700,000 clones; 70% to 90% occur a single time. The ten most abundant clones make up around 0.0094% of the sample. With regard to this clone: This clone's antigen is unknown. No quality values exist for individual bases; no much larger clone is one base distant.

Including cysteine and phenylalanine, the CDR3 has 13 amino acids. CDR3 DNA only is kept here, 39 bases in frame from base 1. The germline V gene (reference sequence) gives CDR1 as LNHDA and CDR2 as SQIVND. Deletion took 9 bases off V and 4 bases off J, with a span of 15 bases between the germline ends. In addition, the sample was reused for a study of human thymus T cells. Drawing on the second study: Donors were immunologically healthy infants undergoing open corrective cardiac surgery for congenital heart defects in Finland. Thymus tissue was collected as surgical resects that were removed during corrective cardiac surgery. V and J gene segment usage appeared biased in both thymic and peripheral blood repertoires. According to the related research, thymic TCR repertoires were highly overlapping among unrelated individuals. The study characterized TCR alpha and beta repertoires from fewer than 10 infant thymus samples and a few related peripheral blood samples. Donor ages ranging from about 7 to 244 days were recorded, and over 5 male and a couple of female infants were included in the cohort. Thymocytes were mechanically released from the tissue and were stored as pellets of about 9-33 million cells at -70 degrees C. Genomic DNA was extracted from frozen cell pellets with a QIAsymphony instrument. TCRB and TCRAD loci were amplified from a standardized quantity of quality-controlled genomic DNA using the immunoSEQ multiplex PCR assay. Amplicons spanned the V(D)J region at a length sufficient to cover the CDR3 and identify V and J genes. Through the commercial immunoSEQ service, the amplicons were sequenced on an Illumina platform. Primer bias and sequencing errors were corrected using previously described methods, and TCRAD and TCRB definitions followed the IMGT database. Repertoires were analysed with immunoSEQ Analyzer 3.0 and VDJTools, covering basic statistics, V/J segment usage, diversity estimates, rarefaction and pairwise overlap. Diversity was estimated with Chao1, ChaoE, Efron-Thisted, Shannon and inverse Simpson indices, and also on datasets down-sampled to the smallest sample. Repertoire overlap was assessed by strict matching of CDR3 nucleotide sequence, V gene and J gene, and clustering was done by Jaccard-based multidimensional scaling. On average, thymus samples yielded around 800,000 unique TCRB clonotypes, whereas blood samples yielded about 84,000.

This TCR derives from a girl less than two years old with a congenital heart defect. Donor details come from another sample of the same person, matched by shared clones. Sequenced sample: thymocytes. The rearranged chain carries TRBV19 and TRBJ1-2, with the D gene not confidently named. The DNA sequence follows: TGTGCCAGGCACCGTGGCAGGCCCTATGGCTACACCTTC. This translates into CARHRGRPYGYTF.